This T cell receptor beta chain comes out of a study of identical twins. Overall study findings and caveats: The conclusions drew on cross-sectional statistical analysis instead of tracking the same donors. Among monozygotic twins, out-of-frame TCR alpha sharing exceeded what models predicted. Within beta out-of-frame sequences, the excess sharing observed between twins was weaker.

There are 13 residues in the CDR3. The V end was cut by 6 bases, the J end by 2 bases, with 10 bases between. CDR1 is DFQATT, CDR2 SNEGSKA, per germline (reference sequence). Comments on this clonotype: Its antigen is not known.

From the 5' RACE reads, TCRdb called clonotypes with MiXCR, one entry per CDR3 protein. The table has about 730,000 distinct CDR3 sequences, around 21% seen once. The sample was also linked to a second study, of T cells expressing NK-cell markers.

The clonotype originates from a young woman in good health. The chain carries TRBV20-1 and TRBJ2-2; perhaps TRBD2 as D (5 bases). Sequencing input: PBMCs. The CDR3 spells CSATGFNTGELFF. The CDR3 nucleotides read TGCAGTGCGACGGGGTTTAACACCGGGGAGCTGTTTTTT.